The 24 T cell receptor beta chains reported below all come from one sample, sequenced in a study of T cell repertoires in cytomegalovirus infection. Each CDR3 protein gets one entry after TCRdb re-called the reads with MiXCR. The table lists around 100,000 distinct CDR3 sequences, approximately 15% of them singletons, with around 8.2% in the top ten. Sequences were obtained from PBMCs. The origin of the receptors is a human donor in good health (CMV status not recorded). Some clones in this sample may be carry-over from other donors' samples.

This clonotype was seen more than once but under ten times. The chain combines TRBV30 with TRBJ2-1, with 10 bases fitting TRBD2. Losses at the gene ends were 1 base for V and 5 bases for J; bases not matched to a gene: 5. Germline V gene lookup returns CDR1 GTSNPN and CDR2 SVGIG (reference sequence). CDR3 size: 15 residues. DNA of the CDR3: TGTGCCTGGAGTGCCGGGACTAGCGATCACAATGAGCAGTTCTTC. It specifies CAWSAGTSDHNEQFF.

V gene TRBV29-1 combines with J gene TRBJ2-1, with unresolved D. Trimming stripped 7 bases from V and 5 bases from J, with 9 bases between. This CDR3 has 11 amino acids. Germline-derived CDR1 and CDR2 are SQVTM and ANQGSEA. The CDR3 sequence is CSARLDNEQFF. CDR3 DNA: TGCAGCGCTCGCCTGGACAATGAGCAGTTCTTC.

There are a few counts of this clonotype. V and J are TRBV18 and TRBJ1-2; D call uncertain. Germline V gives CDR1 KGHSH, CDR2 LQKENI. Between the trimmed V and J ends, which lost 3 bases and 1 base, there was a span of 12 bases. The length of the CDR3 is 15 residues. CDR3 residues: CASSPGAGVNYGYTF. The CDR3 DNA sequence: TGTGCCAGCTCACCCGGTGCGGGTGTTAACTATGGCTACACCTTC.

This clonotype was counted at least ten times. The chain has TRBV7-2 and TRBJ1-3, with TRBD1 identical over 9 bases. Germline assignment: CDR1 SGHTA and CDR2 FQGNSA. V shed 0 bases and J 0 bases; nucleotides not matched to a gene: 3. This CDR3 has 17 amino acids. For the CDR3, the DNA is TGTGCCAGCAGCTTAGCGGGGACAGGGTTCTCTGGAAACACCATATATTTT. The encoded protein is CASSLAGTGFSGNTIYF. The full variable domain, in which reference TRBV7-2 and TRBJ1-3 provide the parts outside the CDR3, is GAGVSQSPSNKVTEKGKDVELRCDPISGHTALYWYRQSLGQGLEFLIYFQGNSAPDKSGLPSDRFSAERTGGSVSTLTIQRTQQEDSAVYLCASSLAGTGFSGNTIYFGEGSWLTVV.

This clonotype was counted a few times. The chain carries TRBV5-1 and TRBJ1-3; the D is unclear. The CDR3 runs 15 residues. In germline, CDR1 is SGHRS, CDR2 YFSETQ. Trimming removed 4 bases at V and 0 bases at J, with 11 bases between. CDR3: CASSPDTFSGNTIYF. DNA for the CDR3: TGCGCCAGCAGCCCCGACACCTTCTCTGGAAACACCATATATTTT.

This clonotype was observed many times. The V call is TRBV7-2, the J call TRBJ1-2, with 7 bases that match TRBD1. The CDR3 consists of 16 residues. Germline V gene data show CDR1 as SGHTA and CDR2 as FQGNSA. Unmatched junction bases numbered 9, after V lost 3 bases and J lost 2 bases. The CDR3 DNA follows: TGTGCCAGCAGCTTGCGGACAGGCTTGAGAAACTATGGCTACACCTTC. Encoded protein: CASSLRTGLRNYGYTF.

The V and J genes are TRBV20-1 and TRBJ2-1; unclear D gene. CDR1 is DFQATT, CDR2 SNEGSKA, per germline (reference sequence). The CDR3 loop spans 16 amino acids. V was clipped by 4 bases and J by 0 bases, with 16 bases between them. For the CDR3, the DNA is TGCAGTGCTACTCGACCGAAACTATCCTCCTACAATGAGCAGTTCTTC. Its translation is CSATRPKLSSYNEQFF.

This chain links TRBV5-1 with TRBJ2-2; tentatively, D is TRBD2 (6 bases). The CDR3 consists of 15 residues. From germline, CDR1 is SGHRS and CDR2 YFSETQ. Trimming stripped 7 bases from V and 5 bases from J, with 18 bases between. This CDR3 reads CASGIGLLRTGELFF. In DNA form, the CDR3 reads TGCGCCAGCGGAATTGGACTACTTAGGACCGGGGAGCTGTTTTTT.

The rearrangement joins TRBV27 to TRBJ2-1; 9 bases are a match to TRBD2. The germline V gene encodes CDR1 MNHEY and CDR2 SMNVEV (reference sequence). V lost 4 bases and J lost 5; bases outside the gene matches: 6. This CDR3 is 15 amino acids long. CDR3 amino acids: CASSSPTSGDNEQFF. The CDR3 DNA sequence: TGTGCCAGCAGTTCCCCGACTAGCGGAGACAATGAGCAGTTCTTC.

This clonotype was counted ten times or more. CDR3 bases: TGTGCCAGCAGTCTAGGCGGGTTTGAACAGCCCCAGCATTTT. It specifies CASSLGGFEQPQHF. The chain employs TRBV28 and TRBJ1-5; D call uncertain. The CDR3 extends over 14 amino acids. Germline V gene lookup returns CDR1 MDHEN and CDR2 SYDVKM. Between the trimmed V and J ends, which lost 5 bases and 7 bases, there was a span of 15 bases.

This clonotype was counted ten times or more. CDR3 in DNA: TGCGCCAGCAGCCAAGGACATCCCGGGGAGCTGTTTTTT. This sequence encodes CASSQGHPGELFF. The V call is TRBV4-1, the J call TRBJ2-2, with no clear D. This CDR3 spans 13 amino acids. The ends were cut back, 1 base at V and 6 bases at J, with 6 bases in the middle. Looked up from germline, CDR1 is MGHRA and CDR2 is YSYEKL.

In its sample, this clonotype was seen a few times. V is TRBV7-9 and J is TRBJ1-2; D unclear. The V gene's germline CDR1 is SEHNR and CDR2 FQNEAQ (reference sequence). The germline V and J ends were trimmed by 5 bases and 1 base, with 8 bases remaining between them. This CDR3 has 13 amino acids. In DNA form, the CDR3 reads TGTGCCAGCAGCCGTAGAGATAACTATGGCTACACCTTC. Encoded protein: CASSRRDNYGYTF.

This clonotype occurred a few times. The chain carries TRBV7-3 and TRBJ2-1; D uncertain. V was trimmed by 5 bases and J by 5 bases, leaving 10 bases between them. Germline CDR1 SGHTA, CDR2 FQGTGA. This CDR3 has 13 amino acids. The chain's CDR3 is CASSPTRDNEQFF. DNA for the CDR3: TGTGCCAGCAGCCCCACAAGGGACAATGAGCAGTTCTTC.

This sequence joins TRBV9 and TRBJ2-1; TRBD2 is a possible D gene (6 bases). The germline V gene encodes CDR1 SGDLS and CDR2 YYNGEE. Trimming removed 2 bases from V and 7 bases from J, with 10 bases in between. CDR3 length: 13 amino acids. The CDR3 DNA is TGTGCCAGCAGCGTGGGACTCTCAAATGAGCAGTTCTTC. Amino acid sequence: CASSVGLSNEQFF.

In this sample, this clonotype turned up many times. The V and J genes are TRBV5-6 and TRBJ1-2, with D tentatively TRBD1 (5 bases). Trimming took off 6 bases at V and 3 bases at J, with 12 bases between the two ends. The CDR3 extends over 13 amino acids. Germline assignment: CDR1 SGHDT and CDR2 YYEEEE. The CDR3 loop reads CASTIPGYYGYTF. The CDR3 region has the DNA TGTGCCAGCACCATTCCAGGGTACTATGGCTACACCTTC.

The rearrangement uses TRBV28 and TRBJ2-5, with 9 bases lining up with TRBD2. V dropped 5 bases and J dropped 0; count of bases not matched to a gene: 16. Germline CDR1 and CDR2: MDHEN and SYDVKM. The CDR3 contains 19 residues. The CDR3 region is CASSPLRRRASGDQETQYF. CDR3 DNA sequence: TGTGCCAGCAGTCCCCTCCGCCGCCGGGCTAGCGGGGACCAAGAGACCCAGTACTTC.

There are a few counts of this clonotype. The CDR3 DNA is TGTGCCAGCAGTTTGGGCATGGGGGGGGCCGCGACAGATACGCAGTATTTT. Protein product: CASSLGMGGAATDTQYF. This chain joins TRBV28 and TRBJ2-3, with D maybe TRBD2 (7 bases). Per the germline V gene, CDR1 is MDHEN and CDR2 is SYDVKM. V lost 3 bases, J lost 3 bases, and 19 bases lay in between. This CDR3 has 17 amino acids.

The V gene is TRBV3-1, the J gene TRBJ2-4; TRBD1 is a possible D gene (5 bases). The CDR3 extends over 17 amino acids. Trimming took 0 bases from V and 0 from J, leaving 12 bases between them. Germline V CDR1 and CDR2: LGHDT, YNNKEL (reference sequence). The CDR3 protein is CASSQDIGRAAKNIQYF. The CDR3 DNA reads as TGTGCCAGCAGCCAAGACATCGGCAGGGCAGCCAAAAACATTCAGTACTTC.

CDR3 sequence: CSARWGMQCACDYYEQYF. CDR3 in DNA: TGCAGTGCTAGGTGGGGGATGCAGTGTGCGTGCGACTACTACGAGCAGTACTTC. The rearrangement joins TRBV20-1 to TRBJ2-7; tentatively, D is TRBD1 or TRBD2 (5 bases each). Germline CDR1 and CDR2: DFQATT and SNEGSKA (reference sequence). V was pared by 3 bases and J by 3 bases, with 27 bases between. This CDR3 is built from 18 residues.

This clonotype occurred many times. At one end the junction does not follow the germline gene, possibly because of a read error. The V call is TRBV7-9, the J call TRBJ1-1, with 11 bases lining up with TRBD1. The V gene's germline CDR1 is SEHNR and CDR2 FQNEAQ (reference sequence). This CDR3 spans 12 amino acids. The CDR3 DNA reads TGTGCCAGCAGCTTAGCGGGGACAGGGGGAATCTTT. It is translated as CASSLAGTGGIF.

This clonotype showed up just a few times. This chain's CDR3 is CASSTDRGIQPQHF. The CDR3 nucleotides are TGTGCCAGTAGTACCGACAGGGGGATTCAGCCCCAGCATTTT. The chain is built from TRBV19 and TRBJ1-5; TRBD1 aligns across 9 bases. Trimming cost V 4 bases and J 6 bases; bases outside gene matches: 4. Germline CDR1 and CDR2: LNHDA and SQIVND (reference sequence). This CDR3 comprises 14 residues.

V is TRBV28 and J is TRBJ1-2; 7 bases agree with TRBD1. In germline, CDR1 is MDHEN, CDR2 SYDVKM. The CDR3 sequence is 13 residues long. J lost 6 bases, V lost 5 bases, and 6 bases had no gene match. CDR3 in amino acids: CASSPTGWNGYTF. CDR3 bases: TGTGCCAGCAGTCCGACAGGGTGGAATGGCTACACCTTC.

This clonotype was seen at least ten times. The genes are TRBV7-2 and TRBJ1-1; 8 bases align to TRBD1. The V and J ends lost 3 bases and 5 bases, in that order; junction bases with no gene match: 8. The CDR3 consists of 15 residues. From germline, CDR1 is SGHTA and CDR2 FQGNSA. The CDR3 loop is CASSFTQGAGTEAFF. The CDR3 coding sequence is TGTGCCAGCAGCTTTACTCAGGGGGCTGGGACTGAAGCTTTCTTT. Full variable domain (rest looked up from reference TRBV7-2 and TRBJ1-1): GAGVSQSPSNKVTEKGKDVELRCDPISGHTALYWYRQSLGQGLEFLIYFQGNSAPDKSGLPSDRFSAERTGGSVSTLTIQRTQQEDSAVYLCASSFTQGAGTEAFFGQGTRLTVV.

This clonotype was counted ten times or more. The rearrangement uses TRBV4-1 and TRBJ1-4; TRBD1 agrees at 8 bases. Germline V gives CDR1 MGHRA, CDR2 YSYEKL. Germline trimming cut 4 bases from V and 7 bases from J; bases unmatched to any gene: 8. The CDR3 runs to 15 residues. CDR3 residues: CASSRTQGAFEKLFF. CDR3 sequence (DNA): TGCGCCAGCAGCCGGACCCAGGGGGCGTTTGAAAAACTGTTTTTT.